This is a list of T cell receptor beta chains from one sample in a study of blood T cell repertoires in COVID-19. Profiled with immunoSEQ multiplex PCR; TCRdb holds only in-frame clones, not every one. In the table there are a few hundred thousand clones, approximately 86% of which are singletons. The material sequenced was peripheral blood. The receptors here all came from a woman in her 70s with COVID-19, enrolled during active disease. Each CDR3 is given with its conserved first and last residue. D genes are given only for firm matches. Expanded clones get a size class; other rows say once, few or many, or leave the size out.

v_call	j_call	clone_size	d_call	cdr3_nt	cdr3_aa
TRBV5-4	TRBJ2-2	NA	NA	TGTGCCAGCAGCTTCCGTGTAGGGACAAACACCGGGGAGCTGTTTTTT	CASSFRVGTNTGELFF
TRBV5-4	TRBJ1-2	NA	NA	TGTGCCAGCGGAGGAGAGCGGGGGCATGGTGGCTACACCTTC	CASGGERGHGGYTF
TRBV19	TRBJ1-3	NA	NA	TGTGCCAGTAGGTTGGGGGGCTCTGGAAACACCATATATTTT	CASRLGGSGNTIYF
TRBV18	TRBJ2-3	NA	TRBD2	TGTGCCAGCTCACCACCAGCATGGCGGGGGGACACAGATACGCAGTATTTT	CASSPPAWRGDTDTQYF
TRBV7-2	TRBJ1-3	few	TRBD1	TGTGCCAGCACCAGGGACAGAGGGAACACCATATATTTT	CASTRDRGNTIYF
TRBV19	TRBJ1-4	NA	NA	TGTGCCAGTAGTATAGTGTCGGTGAATGAAAAACTGTTTTTT	CASSIVSVNEKLFF
TRBV6-5	TRBJ1-5	NA	NA	TGTGCCAGCAGACCACAGGGATATAGCAATCAGCCCCAGCATTTT	CASRPQGYSNQPQHF
TRBV7-2	TRBJ2-2	NA	NA	TGTGCCAGCAGCTTCACAGGAATCAACACCGGGGAGCTGTTTTTT	CASSFTGINTGELFF
TRBV29-1	TRBJ2-4	NA	NA	TGCAGCGTTGCGGATCAGGTAGATAATAGGTACTTC	CSVADQVDNRYF
TRBV20-1	TRBJ2-3	NA	NA	TGCAGTGCTAGAAGGGGAGATACGCAGTATTTT	CSARRGDTQYF
TRBV18	TRBJ1-1	NA	NA	TGTGCCAGCTCACCCGGGACTGAAGCTTTCTTT	CASSPGTEAFF
TRBV6-5	TRBJ2-7	NA	NA	TGTGCCAGCAGGAGTGTCGCGGAGCAGTACTTC	CASRSVAEQYF
TRBV15	TRBJ1-2	NA	NA	TGTGCCACCAGCGGGCGGGACCTTGGCTACACCTTC	CATSGRDLGYTF
TRBV19	TRBJ1-4	NA	NA	TGTGCCAGTAGTATCCTATACGACAGACCTAATGAAAAACTGTTTTTT	CASSILYDRPNEKLFF
TRBV10-3	TRBJ1-1	NA	NA	TGTGCCATCAGTGACTCTCTCCCCGGCGGTTCCACTGAAGCTTTCTTT	CAISDSLPGGSTEAFF
TRBV5-8	TRBJ2-1	NA	NA	TGTGCCAGCAGCTTCGCCGCTTTTAGCTCCTACAATGAGCAGTTCTTC	CASSFAAFSSYNEQFF
TRBV19	TRBJ2-2	few	NA	TGTGCCAGTAACAGGGTCTACCCCACCGGGGAGCTGTTTTTT	CASNRVYPTGELFF
TRBV20-1	TRBJ1-3	NA	TRBD1	TGCAGTGCTAGTAAGGCAGGGGGATTAAGAAACACCATATATTTT	CSASKAGGLRNTIYF
TRBV7-2	TRBJ2-1	NA	TRBD1	TGTGCCAGCAGCGCAGACAGGGATTCAAGTGAGCAGTTCTTC	CASSADRDSSEQFF
TRBV9	TRBJ2-6	once	NA	TGTGCCAGCAGCTCCCCTACCTCTGGGGCCAACGTCCTGACTTTC	CASSSPTSGANVLTF
TRBV10-3	TRBJ2-1	NA	TRBD2	TGTGCCATCAGTGCGGGACTAGCGATCGATGAGCAGTTCTTC	CAISAGLAIDEQFF